This T cell receptor beta chain emerged from a study of CD8+CD57+ T cells in acquired aplastic anemia. On the study more broadly: Quantities of DNA derived from sorted CD4+ and CD8+ cells averaged roughly 3 ug. There were roughly 10 million reads, on average, for CD4+ cells from healthy donors.

Using genomic DNA as the template, TCR beta VDJ and CDR3 profiling was carried out. Each CDR3 protein gets one entry after TCRdb re-called the reads with MiXCR. The data hold 200,000 to 250,000 distinct CDR3 sequences, with around 63% observed a single time. The V end lost 6 bases, the J end lost 3 bases, and 12 bases lay between the germline ends. Germline CDR1 is LNHDA and CDR2 is SQIVND (reference sequence). The CDR3 has 13 residues. This receptor was identified in a human donor in good health. The sample was sorted CD4+, CD8+, or CD8+CD57+ T cells (not recorded which) from PBMCs. The V gene is TRBV19, the J gene TRBJ2-7, with D perhaps being TRBD1 or TRBD2 (5 bases each). The CDR3 loop is CASRPRDLYEQYF. For the CDR3, the DNA is TGTGCCAGTAGACCCAGGGACCTCTACGAGCAGTACTTC.